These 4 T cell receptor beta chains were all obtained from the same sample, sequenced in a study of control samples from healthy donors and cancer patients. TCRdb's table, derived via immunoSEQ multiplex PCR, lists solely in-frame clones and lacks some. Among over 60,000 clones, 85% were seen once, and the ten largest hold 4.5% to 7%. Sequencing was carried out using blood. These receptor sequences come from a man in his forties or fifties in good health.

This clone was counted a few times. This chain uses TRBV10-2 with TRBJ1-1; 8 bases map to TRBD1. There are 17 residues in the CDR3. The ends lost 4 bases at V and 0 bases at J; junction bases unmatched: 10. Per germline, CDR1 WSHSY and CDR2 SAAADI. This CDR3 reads CASSGDWTGLMNTEAFF. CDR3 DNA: TGCGCCAGCAGTGGGGACTGGACAGGGCTTATGAACACTGAAGCTTTCTTT.

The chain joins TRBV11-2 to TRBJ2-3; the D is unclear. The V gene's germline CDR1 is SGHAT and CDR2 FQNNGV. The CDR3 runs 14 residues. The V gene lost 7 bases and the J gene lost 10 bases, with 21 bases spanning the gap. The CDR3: CASTSNRASLSQYF. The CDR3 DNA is TGTGCCAGCACCTCTAACCGGGCATCCCTGTCGCAGTATTTT.

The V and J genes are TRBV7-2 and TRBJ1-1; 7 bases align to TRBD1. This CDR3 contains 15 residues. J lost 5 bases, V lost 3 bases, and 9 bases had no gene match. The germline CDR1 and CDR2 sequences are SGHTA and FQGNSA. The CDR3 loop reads CASSFRTGEVTEAFF. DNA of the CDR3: TGTGCCAGCAGCTTTCGGACAGGAGAGGTTACTGAAGCTTTCTTT.

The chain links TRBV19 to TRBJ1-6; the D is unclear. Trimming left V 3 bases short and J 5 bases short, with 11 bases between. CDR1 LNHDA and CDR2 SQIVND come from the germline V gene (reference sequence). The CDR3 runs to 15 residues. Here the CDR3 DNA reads TGTGCCAGTAGTATGGGTGGCGGGGATAATTCACCCCTCCACTTT. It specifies CASSMGGGDNSPLHF.